Below, 6 T cell receptor beta chains from the same sample are listed, as sequenced in a study of CXCR3-negative and CXCR3-positive naive CD8 T cells. Notes on the study in general: More hydrophobic TRB CDR3s were found in CXCR3-positive naive cells than in CXCR3-negative naive cells.

UMI labels and 5' RACE were used to prepare the TRB cDNA libraries. TCRdb re-called the 5' RACE reads; every CDR3 protein appears as one record, without DNA. The sample yields roughly 110,000 distinct CDR3 sequences, of which the top ten take up 0.3% to 0.4%. These receptors' antigens are unknown. The source material was naive CXCR3+ CD8+ T cells from blood. Subset reported: CD45RO-CCR7+CD27+CD95- naive CD8+ T cells expressing CXCR3 (TNR3+). The source is a human donor in good health. Some clones in this sample may be carry-over from other donors' samples.

Here the CDR3 reads CASSLQPSPNNEQFF. V usage is TRBV4-1 and J usage is TRBJ2-1. CDR1 and CDR2 (germline): MGHRA, YSYEKL. This CDR3 is built from 15 residues.

The CDR3: CASLQGGEQFF. This rearrangement joins TRBV27 to TRBJ2-1; the TCRdb call, TRBD1, lacks DNA for checking. The CDR3 is 11 residues long. CDR1 is MNHEY and CDR2 is SMNVEV in the germline V gene (reference sequence).

Here the CDR3 reads CASSFLAGGSGDEQFF. The chain recombines TRBV11-2 with TRBJ2-1; TCRdb outputs TRBD2, but without DNA this stays unchecked. CDR1 SGHAT and CDR2 FQNNGV come from the germline V gene. This CDR3 spans 16 amino acids.

J is TRBJ2-3 and V is TRBV15; TCRdb's D call of TRBD2 is untestable without DNA. Germline V lookup: CDR1 LNHNV, CDR2 YYDKDF (reference sequence). The CDR3 spans 14 residues. CDR3 in amino acids: CATSPHSGGDTQYF.

The V and J genes are TRBV6-6 and TRBJ1-2; lacking DNA, the TRBD1 call made by TCRdb goes unchecked. In germline, CDR1 is MNHNY, CDR2 SVGAGI (reference sequence). This CDR3 region has 12 residues. This CDR3 reads CASSSTRDGYTF.

The genes are TRBV12-3 or TRBV12-4 and TRBJ2-7; TCRdb's D gene call, TRBD2, goes unchecked for lack of DNA. The CDR3 runs 11 residues. The CDR3: CASTRGGKQYF.